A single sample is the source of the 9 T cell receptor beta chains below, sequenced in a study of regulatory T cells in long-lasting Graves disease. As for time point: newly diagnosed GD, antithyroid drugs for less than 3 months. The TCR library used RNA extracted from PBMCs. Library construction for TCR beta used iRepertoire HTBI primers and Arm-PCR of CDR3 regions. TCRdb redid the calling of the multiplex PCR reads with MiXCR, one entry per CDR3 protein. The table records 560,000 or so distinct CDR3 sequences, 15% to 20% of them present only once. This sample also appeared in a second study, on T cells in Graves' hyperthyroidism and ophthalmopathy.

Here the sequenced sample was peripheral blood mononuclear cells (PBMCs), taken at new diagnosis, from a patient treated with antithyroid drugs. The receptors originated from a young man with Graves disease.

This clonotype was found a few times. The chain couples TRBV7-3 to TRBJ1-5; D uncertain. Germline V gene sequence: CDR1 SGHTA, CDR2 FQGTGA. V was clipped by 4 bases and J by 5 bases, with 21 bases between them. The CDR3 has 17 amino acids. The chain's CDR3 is CASSYERVPRRDQPQHF. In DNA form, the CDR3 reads TGTGCCAGCAGCTACGAGAGGGTCCCTAGGCGGGATCAGCCCCAGCATTTT.

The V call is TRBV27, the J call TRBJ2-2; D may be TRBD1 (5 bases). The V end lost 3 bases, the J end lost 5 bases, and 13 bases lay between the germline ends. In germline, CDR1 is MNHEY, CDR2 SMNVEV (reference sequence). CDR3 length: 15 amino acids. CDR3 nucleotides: TGTGCCAGCAGTTTCGTGGGGCCACGGACCGGGGAGCTGTTTTTT. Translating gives CASSFVGPRTGELFF.

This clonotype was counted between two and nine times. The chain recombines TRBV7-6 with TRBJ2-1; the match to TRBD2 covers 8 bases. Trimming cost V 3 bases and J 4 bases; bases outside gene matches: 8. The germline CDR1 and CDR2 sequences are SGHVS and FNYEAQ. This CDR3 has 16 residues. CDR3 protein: CASSLVTSGSYNEQFF. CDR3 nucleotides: TGTGCCAGCAGCTTGGTCACTAGCGGATCTTACAATGAGCAGTTCTTC.

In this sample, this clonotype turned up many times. The CDR3: CASSLPPPMNEQYF. The CDR3 DNA reads TGTGCCAGCAGCCTACCCCCCCCCATGAACGAGCAGTACTTC. The chain is built from TRBV11-2 and TRBJ2-7, with no clear D. In germline, CDR1 is SGHAT, CDR2 FQNNGV. The CDR3 loop spans 14 amino acids. Trimming took off 5 bases at V and 5 bases at J, with 16 bases between the two ends. Filled out from reference TRBV11-2 and TRBJ2-7, the complete variable domain reads EAGVAQSPRYKIIEKRQSVAFWCNPISGHATLYWYQQILGQGPKLLIQFQNNGVVDDSQLPKDRFSAERLKGVDSTLKIQPAKLEDSAVYLCASSLPPPMNEQYFGPGTRLTVT.

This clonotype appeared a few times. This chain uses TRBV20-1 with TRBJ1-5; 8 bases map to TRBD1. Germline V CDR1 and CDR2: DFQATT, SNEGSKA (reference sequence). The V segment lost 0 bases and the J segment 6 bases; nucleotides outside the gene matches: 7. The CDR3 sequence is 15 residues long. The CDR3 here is CSARDRDRLSQPQHF. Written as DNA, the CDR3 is TGCAGTGCTAGAGATCGGGACAGGTTATCTCAGCCCCAGCATTTT.

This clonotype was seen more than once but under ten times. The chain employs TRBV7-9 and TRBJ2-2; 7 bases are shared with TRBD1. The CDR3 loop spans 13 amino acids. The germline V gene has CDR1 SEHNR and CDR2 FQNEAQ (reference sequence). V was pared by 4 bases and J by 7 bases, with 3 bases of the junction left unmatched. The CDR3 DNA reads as TGTGCCAGCAGCTCTCAGGGGGACGGGGAGCTGTTTTTT. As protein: CASSSQGDGELFF.

The CDR3 protein is CASSFSSGRVPETQYF. The CDR3 DNA sequence: TGTGCCAGCAGCTTCAGTAGCGGGAGAGTCCCAGAGACCCAGTACTTC. The chain joins TRBV13 to TRBJ2-5; TRBD2 matches at 9 bases. Trimming removed 3 bases from V and 4 bases from J; junction bases left unmatched: 9. The CDR3 is 16 residues long. CDR1 and CDR2 (germline): PRHDT, FYEKMQ (reference sequence).

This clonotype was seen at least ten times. CDR3 DNA sequence: TGTGCCAGCAGTCCTATTGGTCAGCCCCAGCATTTT. It yields the protein CASSPIGQPQHF. V gene TRBV6-1 combines with J gene TRBJ1-5; unclear D gene. Trimming removed 5 bases from V and 6 bases from J, with 8 bases in between. Germline CDR1 and CDR2: MNHNS and SASEGT. The CDR3 loop spans 12 amino acids.

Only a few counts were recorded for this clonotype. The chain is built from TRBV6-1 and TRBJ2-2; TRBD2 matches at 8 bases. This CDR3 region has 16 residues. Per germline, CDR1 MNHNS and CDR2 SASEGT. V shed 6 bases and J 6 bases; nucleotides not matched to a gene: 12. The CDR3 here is CASRILTAGGPGELFF. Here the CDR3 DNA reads TGTGCCAGCAGGATCCTCACTGCGGGAGGCCCCGGGGAGCTGTTTTTT.